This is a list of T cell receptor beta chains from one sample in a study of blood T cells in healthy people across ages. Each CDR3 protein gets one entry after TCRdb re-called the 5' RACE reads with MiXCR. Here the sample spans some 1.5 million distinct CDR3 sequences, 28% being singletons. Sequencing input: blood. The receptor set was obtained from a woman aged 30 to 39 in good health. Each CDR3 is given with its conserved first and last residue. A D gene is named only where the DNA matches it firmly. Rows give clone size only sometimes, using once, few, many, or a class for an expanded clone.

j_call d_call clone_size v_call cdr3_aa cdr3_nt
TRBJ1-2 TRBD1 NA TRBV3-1 CASSQVLDRTYGYTF TGTGCCAGCAGCCAAGTTCTGGACAGGACTTATGGCTACACCTTC
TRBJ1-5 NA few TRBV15 CATSRVREASDQPQHF TGTGCCACCAGCAGAGTACGGGAAGCTAGCGATCAGCCCCAGCATTTT
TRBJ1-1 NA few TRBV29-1 CSVVEQGNTEAFF TGCAGCGTTGTTGAACAGGGGAACACTGAAGCTTTCTTT
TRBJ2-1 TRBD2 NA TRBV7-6 CASSPMAGGPYEQFF TGTGCCAGCAGTCCGATGGCGGGGGGGCCCTATGAGCAGTTCTTC
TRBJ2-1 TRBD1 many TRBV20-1 CSARDLRDRGFTKFF TGCAGTGCTAGAGATCTCAGGGACAGGGGGTTTACCAAGTTCTTC
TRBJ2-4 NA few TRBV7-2 CASSFQRLAKNIQYF TGTGCCAGCAGCTTTCAAAGGCTAGCCAAAAACATTCAGTACTTC
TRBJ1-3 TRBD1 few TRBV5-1 CASRLGQGDGNTIYF TGCGCCAGCAGGCTGGGACAGGGGGACGGAAACACCATATATTTT
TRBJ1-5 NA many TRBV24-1 CATSDSRGQPQHF TGTGCCACCAGTGATTCCCGGGGACAGCCCCAGCATTTT
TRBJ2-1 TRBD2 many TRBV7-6 CASSLAGTSIHEQFF TGTGCCAGCAGCTTGGCCGGGACTAGCATTCATGAGCAGTTCTTC
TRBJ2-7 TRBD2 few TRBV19 CASSMTSGISYEQYF TGTGCCAGTAGTATGACTAGCGGGATCTCCTACGAGCAGTACTTC
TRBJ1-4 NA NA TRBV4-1 CASSQDPTAYNEKLFF TGCGCCAGCAGCCAAGATCCCACAGCCTATAATGAAAAACTGTTTTTT
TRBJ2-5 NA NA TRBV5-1 CASTDSSHETQYF TGCGCCAGCACCGACAGTAGCCATGAGACCCAGTACTTC
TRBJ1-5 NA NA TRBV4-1 CASSQGVREPQHF TGCGCCAGCAGCCAAGGGGTGAGAGAGCCCCAGCATTTT
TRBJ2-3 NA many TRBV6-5 CATGREHHPDTQYF TGTGCCACGGGAAGGGAGCACCATCCAGATACGCAGTATTTT
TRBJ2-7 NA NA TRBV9 CASSGGVQTYEQYF TGTGCCAGCAGCGGAGGAGTACAGACCTACGAGCAGTACTTC
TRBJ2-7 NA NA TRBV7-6 CASSLTVAYEQYF TGTGCCAGCAGCTTGACAGTAGCCTACGAGCAGTACTTC
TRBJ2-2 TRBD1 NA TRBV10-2 CASSGQGGELFF TGCGCCAGCAGTGGACAGGGGGGGGAGCTGTTTTTT
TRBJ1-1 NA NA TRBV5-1 CASSWAGFNTEAFF TGCGCCAGCAGCTGGGCGGGGTTCAACACTGAAGCTTTCTTT
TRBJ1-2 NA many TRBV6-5 CAGRDYYGYTF TGTGCCGGCAGGGACTACTATGGCTACACCTTC
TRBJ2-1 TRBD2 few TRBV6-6 CASKLWGTSGNEQFF TGTGCCAGCAAACTCTGGGGAACTAGCGGAAATGAGCAGTTCTTC
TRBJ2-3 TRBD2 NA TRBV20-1 CSALGAGGGDTQYF TGCAGTGCTTTGGGAGCGGGAGGTGGAGATACGCAGTATTTT
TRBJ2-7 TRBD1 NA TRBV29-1 CSVLTGGICEQYF TGCAGCGTGCTGACAGGGGGCATCTGCGAGCAGTACTTC